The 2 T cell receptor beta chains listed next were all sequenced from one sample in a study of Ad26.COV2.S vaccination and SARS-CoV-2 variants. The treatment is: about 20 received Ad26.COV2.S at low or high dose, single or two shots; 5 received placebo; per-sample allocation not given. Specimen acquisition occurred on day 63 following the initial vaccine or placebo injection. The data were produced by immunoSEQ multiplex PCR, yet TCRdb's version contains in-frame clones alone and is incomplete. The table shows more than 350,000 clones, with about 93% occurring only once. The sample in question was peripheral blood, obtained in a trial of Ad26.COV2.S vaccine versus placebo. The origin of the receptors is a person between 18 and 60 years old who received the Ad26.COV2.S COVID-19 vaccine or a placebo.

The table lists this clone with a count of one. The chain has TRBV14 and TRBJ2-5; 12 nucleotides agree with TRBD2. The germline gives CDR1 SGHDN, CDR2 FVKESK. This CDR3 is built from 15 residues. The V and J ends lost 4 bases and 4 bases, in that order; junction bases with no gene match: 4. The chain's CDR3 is CASSRLAGAGETQYF. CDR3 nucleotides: TGTGCCAGCAGCCGACTAGCGGGAGCGGGAGAGACCCAGTACTTC.

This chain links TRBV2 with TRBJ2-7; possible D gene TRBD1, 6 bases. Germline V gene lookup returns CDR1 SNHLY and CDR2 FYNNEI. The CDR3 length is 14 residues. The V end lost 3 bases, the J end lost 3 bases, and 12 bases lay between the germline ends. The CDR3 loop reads CASSEGEQGYEQYF. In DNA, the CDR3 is TGTGCCAGCAGTGAGGGTGAACAGGGCTACGAGCAGTACTTC.